A single sample gave rise to the 3 T cell receptor beta chains below, sequenced in a study of blood T cell repertoires in COVID-19. The assay was immunoSEQ multiplex PCR, and TCRdb's table has in-frame clones only and misses some. The table has approximately 320,000 clones, approximately 85% seen once. The sequenced sample consisted of peripheral blood. These TCRs come from a human donor in a cohort sampled during active COVID-19.

This clone was found once. The chain recombines TRBV19 with TRBJ2-3, with D unresolved. V was clipped by 4 bases and J by 2 bases, with 16 bases between them. The CDR3 loop spans 16 amino acids. Per germline, CDR1 LNHDA and CDR2 SQIVND (reference sequence). CDR3 sequence reads: CASSNSYPNPTDTQYF. CDR3 nucleotides: TGTGCCAGTAGTAACTCGTACCCCAACCCCACAGATACGCAGTATTTT.

The genes are TRBV27 and TRBJ1-2; D may be TRBD1 (5 bases). CDR1 is MNHEY and CDR2 is SMNVEV in the germline V gene (reference sequence). Trimming shortened V by 8 bases and J by 3 bases, and 16 bases separated the two germline ends. The CDR3 loop spans 14 amino acids. DNA for the CDR3: TGTGCCAGCTACTCCCAAGGGGCCCACTATGGCTACACCTTC. Encoded protein: CASYSQGAHYGYTF.

The count of this clone is one. This sequence joins TRBV27 and TRBJ2-6; D perhaps matches TRBD2 (5 bases). CDR3 length equals 16 residues. V lost 7 bases, J lost 4 bases, and 17 bases lay in between. Germline-derived CDR1 and CDR2 are MNHEY and SMNVEV (reference sequence). The CDR3 is CASTDLRRSGANVLTF. The CDR3 coding sequence is TGTGCCAGCACGGACCTTAGGAGGTCAGGGGCCAACGTCCTGACTTTC.